This T cell receptor beta chain was sequenced for a study of T cell repertoires in cytomegalovirus infection. As for the study in general: Selected CMV epitopes included recently identified HLA-C-restricted ones as well as well-studied HLA-B-restricted ones. Indications of both CMV infection and matching HLA type were provided by public TCR beta signatures. General study points: Based on cumulative public TCR beta family frequency, carriers of CMV plus the relevant HLA were identified. Ex vivo, HLA-C-restricted CMV-specific TCR beta clonotypes prevailed over the rest of the response.

MiXCR was run by TCRdb on the reads, yielding one entry per CDR3 protein. The sample contains a few hundred thousand distinct CDR3 sequences, 33% of which appear only once. V was clipped by 7 bases and J by 1 base; unmatched bases: 10. Germline loops: CDR1 MNHEY, CDR2 SVGEGT. This CDR3 is built from 17 residues. This clonotype was counted only a few times. What it binds is not known. This TCR was recovered from a human donor in good health (CMV status not recorded). Some clones in this sample may be carry-over from other donors' samples. This chain links TRBV6-2 or TRBV6-3 with TRBJ2-2; TRBD2 aligns across 9 bases. Sequences were derived from cultured PBMCs, sampled from culture after CMV antigen stimulation. For the CDR3, the DNA is TGTGCCAGCATCCGGGGGCGACTAGCGGTGAACACCGGGGAGCTGTTTTTT. It yields the protein CASIRGRLAVNTGELFF.